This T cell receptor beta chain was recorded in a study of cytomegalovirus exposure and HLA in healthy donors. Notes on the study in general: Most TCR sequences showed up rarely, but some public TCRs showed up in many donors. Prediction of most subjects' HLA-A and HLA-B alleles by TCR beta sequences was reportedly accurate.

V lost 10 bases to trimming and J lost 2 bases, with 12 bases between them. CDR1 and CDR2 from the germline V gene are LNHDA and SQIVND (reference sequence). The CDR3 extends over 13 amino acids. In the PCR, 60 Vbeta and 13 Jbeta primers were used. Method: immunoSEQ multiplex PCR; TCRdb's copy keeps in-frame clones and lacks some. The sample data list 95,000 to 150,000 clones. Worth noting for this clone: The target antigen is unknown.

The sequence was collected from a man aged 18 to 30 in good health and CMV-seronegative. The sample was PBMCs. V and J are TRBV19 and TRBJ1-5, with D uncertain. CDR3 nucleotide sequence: TGTGCCATCAGCCCGGGTGGCAATCAGCCCCAGCATTTT. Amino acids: CAISPGGNQPQHF.